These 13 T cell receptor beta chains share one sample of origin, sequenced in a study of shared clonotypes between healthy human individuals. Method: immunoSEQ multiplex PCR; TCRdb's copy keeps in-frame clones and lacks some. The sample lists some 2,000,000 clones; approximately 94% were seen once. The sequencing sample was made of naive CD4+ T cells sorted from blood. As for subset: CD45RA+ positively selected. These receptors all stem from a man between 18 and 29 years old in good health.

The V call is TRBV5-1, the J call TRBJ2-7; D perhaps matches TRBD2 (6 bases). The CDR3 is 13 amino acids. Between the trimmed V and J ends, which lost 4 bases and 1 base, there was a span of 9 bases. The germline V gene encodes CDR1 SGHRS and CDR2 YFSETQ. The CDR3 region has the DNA TGCGCCAGCAGCCCGGGGGTTTCCTACGAGCAGTACTTC. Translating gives CASSPGVSYEQYF. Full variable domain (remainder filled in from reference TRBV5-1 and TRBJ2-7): KAGVTQTPRYLIKTRGQQVTLSCSPISGHRSVSWYQQTPGQGLQFLFEYFSETQRNKGNFPGRFSGRQFSNSRSEMNVSTLELGDSALYLCASSPGVSYEQYFGPGTRLTVT.

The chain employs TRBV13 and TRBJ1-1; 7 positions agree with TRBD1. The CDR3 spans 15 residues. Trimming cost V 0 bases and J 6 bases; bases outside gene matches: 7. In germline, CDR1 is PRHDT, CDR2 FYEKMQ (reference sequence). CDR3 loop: CASSLGRQGWAEAFF. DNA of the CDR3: TGTGCCAGCAGCTTAGGCCGACAGGGCTGGGCTGAAGCTTTCTTT.

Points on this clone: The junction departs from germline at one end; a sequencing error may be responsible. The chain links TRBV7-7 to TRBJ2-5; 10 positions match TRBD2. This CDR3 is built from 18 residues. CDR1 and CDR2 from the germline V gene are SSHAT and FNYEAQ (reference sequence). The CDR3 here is CASSPAGPLAGTQETQYF. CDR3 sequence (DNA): TGTGCTAGCAGCCCCGCCGGACCACTAGCGGGAACCCAAGAGACCCAGTACTTC. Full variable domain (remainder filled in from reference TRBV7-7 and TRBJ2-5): GAGVSQSPRYKVTKRGQDVTLRCDPISSHATLYWYQQALGQGPEFLTYFNYEAQPDKSGLPSDRFSAERPEGSISTLTIQRTEQRDSAMYRCASSPAGPLAGTQETQYFGPGTRLLVL.

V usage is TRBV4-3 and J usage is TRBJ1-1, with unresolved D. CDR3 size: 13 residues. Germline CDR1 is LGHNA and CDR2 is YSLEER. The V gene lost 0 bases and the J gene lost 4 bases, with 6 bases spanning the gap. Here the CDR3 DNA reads TGCGCCAGCAGCCAAGATGTGGGCACTGAAGCTTTCTTT. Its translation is CASSQDVGTEAFF.

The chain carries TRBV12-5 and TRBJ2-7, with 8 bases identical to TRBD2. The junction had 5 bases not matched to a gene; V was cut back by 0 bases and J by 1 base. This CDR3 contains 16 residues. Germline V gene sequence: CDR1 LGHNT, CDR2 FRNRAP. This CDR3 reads CASGLVKPSGSYEQYF. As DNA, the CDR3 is TGTGCTAGTGGTTTGGTAAAACCTAGCGGGTCCTACGAGCAGTACTTC.

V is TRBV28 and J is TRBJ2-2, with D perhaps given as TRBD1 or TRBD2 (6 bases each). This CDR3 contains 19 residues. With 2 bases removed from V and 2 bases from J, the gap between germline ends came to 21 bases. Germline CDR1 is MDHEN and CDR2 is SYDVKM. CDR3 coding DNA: TGTGCCAGCAGTTTACGTCCGGTCCCGGGGGCGTTTAACACCGGGGAGCTGTTTTTT. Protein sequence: CASSLRPVPGAFNTGELFF.

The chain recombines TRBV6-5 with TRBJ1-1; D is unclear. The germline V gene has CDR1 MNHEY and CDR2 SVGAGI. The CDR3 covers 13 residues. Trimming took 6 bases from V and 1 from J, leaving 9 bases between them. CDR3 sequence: CASRVHRNTEAFF. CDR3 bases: TGTGCCAGCAGGGTACACAGGAACACTGAAGCTTTCTTT.

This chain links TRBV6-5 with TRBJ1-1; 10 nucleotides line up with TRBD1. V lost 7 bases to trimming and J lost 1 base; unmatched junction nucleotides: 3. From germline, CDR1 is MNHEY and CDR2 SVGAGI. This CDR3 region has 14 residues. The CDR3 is CASIRQGANTEAFF. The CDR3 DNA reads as TGTGCCAGCATCCGACAGGGGGCGAACACTGAAGCTTTCTTT.

The CDR3 nucleotides read TGTGCCACCAGCAGAGAGGACAGGGGGCCCTCCTACGAGCAGTACTTC. Protein product: CATSREDRGPSYEQYF. The V and J genes are TRBV15 and TRBJ2-7; the match to TRBD1 covers 11 bases. This CDR3 contains 16 residues. V gave up 0 bases and J gave up 0 bases; unmatched junction bases: 1. Germline V gene sequence: CDR1 LNHNV, CDR2 YYDKDF (reference sequence).

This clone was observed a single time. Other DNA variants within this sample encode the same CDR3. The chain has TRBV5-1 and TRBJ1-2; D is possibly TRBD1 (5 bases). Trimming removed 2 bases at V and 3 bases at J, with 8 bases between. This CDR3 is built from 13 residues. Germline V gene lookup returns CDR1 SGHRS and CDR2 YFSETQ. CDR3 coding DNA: TGCGCCAGCAGCTTAAGGGGTGACTATGGCTACACCTTC. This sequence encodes CASSLRGDYGYTF.

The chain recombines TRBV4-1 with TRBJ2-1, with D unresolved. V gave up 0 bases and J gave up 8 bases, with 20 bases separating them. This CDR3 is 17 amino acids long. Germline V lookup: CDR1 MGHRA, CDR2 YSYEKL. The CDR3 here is CASSQEAERRRADEQFF. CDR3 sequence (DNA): TGCGCCAGCAGCCAAGAGGCGGAGCGCCGGAGAGCAGATGAGCAGTTCTTC.

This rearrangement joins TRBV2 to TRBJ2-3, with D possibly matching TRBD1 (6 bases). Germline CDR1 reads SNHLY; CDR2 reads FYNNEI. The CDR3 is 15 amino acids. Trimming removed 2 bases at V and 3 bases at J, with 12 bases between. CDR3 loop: CASSERQGRTDTQYF. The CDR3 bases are TGTGCCAGCAGTGAACGGCAGGGGAGAACAGATACGCAGTATTTT. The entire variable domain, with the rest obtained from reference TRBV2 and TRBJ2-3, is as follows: EPEVTQTPSHQVTQMGQEVILRCVPISNHLYFYWYRQILGQKVEFLVSFYNNEISEKSEIFDDQFSVERPDGSNFTLKIRSTKLEDSAMYFCASSERQGRTDTQYFGPGTRLTVL.

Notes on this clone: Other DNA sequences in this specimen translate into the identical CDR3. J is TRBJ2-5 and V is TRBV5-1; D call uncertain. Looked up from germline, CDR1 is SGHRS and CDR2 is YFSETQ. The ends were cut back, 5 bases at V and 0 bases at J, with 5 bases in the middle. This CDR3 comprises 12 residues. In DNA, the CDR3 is TGCGCCAGCAGTTCGAACCAAGAGACCCAGTACTTC. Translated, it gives CASSSNQETQYF.